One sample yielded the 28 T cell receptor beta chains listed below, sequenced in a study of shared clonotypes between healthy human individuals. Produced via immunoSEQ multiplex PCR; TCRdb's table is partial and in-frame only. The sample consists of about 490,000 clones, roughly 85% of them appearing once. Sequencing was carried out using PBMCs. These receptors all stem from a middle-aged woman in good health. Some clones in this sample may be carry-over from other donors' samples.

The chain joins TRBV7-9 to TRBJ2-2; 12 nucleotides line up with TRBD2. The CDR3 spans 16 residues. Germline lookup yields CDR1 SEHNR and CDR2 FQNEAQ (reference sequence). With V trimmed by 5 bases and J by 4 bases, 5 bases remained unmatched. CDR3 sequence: CASSLRLAGATGELFF. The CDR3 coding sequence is TGTGCCAGCAGCCTAAGACTAGCGGGAGCCACCGGGGAGCTGTTTTTT.

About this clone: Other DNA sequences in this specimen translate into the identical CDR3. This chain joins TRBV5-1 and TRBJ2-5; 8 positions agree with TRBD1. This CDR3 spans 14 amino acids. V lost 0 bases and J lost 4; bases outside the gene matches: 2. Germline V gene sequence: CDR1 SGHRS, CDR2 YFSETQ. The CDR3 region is CASSLGGQGETQYF. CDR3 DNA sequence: TGCGCCAGCAGCTTGGGAGGACAGGGAGAGACCCAGTACTTC.

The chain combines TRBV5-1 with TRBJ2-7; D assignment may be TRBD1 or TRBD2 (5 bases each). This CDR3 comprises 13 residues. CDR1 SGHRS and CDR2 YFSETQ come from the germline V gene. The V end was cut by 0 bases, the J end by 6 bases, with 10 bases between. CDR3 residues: CASSLGPGGEQYF. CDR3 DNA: TGCGCCAGCAGCTTGGGGCCTGGGGGCGAGCAGTACTTC. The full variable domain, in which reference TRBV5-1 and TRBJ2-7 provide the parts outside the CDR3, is KAGVTQTPRYLIKTRGQQVTLSCSPISGHRSVSWYQQTPGQGLQFLFEYFSETQRNKGNFPGRFSGRQFSNSRSEMNVSTLELGDSALYLCASSLGPGGEQYFGPGTRLTVT.

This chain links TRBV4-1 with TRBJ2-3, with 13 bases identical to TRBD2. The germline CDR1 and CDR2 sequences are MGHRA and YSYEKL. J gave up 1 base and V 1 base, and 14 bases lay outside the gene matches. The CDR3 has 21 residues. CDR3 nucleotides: TGCGCCAGCAGCCAAGTCCCCTGGACTAGCGGGAGTTTGCGCGGCACAGATACGCAGTATTTT. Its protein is CASSQVPWTSGSLRGTDTQYF.

CDR3 sequence (DNA): TGTGCCAGCACTGGATTAGGTGGTCCCAATCAGCCCCAGCATTTT. Its protein product is CASTGLGGPNQPQHF. The V gene is TRBV6-1, the J gene TRBJ1-5, with D unclear. The V gene lost 7 bases and the J gene lost 3 bases, with 16 bases spanning the gap. CDR3 length: 15 residues. Germline V gene sequence: CDR1 MNHNS, CDR2 SASEGT.

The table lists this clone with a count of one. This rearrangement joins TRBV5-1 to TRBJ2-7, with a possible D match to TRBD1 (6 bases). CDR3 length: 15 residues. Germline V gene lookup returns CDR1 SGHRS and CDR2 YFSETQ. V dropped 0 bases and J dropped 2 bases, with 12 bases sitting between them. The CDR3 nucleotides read TGCGCCAGCAGCTTGGCCATTGGGGGCCCCTACGAGCAGTACTTC. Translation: CASSLAIGGPYEQYF.

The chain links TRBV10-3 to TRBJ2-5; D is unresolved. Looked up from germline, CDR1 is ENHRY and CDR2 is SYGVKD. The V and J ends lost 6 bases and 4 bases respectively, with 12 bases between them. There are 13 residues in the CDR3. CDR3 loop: CAIRALYGETQYF. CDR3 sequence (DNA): TGTGCCATCAGGGCGCTATACGGAGAGACCCAGTACTTC.

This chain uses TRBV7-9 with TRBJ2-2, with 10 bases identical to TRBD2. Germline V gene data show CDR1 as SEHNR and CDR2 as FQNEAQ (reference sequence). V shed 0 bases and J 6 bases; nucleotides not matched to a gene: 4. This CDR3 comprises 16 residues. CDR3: CASSLAQREGSGELFF. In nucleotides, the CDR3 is TGTGCCAGCAGCTTAGCCCAGCGGGAGGGATCCGGGGAGCTGTTTTTT.

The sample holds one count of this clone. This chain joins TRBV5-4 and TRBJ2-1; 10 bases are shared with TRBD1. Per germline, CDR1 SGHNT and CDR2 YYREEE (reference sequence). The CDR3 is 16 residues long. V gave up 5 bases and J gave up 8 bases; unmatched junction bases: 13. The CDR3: CASSSTGTGDSHEQFF. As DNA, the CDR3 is TGTGCCAGCAGTTCAACCGGGACAGGGGATTCCCATGAGCAGTTCTTC. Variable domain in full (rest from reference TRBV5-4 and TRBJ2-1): ETGVTQSPTHLIKTRGQQVTLRCSSQSGHNTVSWYQQALGQGPQFIFQYYREEENGRGNFPPRFSGLQFPNYSSELNVNALELDDSALYLCASSSTGTGDSHEQFFGPGTRLTVL.

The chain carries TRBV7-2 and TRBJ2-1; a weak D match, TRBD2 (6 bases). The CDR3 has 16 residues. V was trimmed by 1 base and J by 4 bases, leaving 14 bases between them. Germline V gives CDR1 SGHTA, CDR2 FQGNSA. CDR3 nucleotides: TGTGCCAGCAGCTTAGGGTTAGCGGCCCCATACAATGAGCAGTTCTTC. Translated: CASSLGLAAPYNEQFF. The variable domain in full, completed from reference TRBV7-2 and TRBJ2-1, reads GAGVSQSPSNKVTEKGKDVELRCDPISGHTALYWYRQSLGQGLEFLIYFQGNSAPDKSGLPSDRFSAERTGGSVSTLTIQRTQQEDSAVYLCASSLGLAAPYNEQFFGPGTRLTVL.

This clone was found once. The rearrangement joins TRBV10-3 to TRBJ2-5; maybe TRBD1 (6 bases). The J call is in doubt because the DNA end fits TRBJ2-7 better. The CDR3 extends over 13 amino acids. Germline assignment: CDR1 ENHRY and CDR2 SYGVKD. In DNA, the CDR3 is TGTGCCATCAGTGATACAGGGAGACACGAGCAGTACTTC. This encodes CAISDTGRHEQYF.

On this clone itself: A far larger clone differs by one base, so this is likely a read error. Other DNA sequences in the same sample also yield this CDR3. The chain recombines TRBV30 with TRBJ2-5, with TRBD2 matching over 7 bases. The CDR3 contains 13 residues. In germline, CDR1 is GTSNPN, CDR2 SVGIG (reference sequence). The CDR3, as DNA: TGTGCATGGAGTGCGCCAGCGGGGGAGACCCAGTACTTC. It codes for CAWSAPAGETQYF.

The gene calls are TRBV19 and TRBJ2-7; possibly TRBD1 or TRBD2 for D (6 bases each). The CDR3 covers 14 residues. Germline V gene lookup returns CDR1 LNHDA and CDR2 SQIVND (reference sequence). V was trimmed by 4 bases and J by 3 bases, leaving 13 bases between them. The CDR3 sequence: CASSREGGHYEQYF. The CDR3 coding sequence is TGTGCCAGTAGTAGAGAGGGGGGACACTACGAGCAGTACTTC.

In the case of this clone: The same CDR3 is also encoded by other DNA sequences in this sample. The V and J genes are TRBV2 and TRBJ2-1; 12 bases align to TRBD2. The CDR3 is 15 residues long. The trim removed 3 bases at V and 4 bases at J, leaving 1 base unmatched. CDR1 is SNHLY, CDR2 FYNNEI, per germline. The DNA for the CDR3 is TGTGCCAGCAGTGAGCTAGCGGGAGGGTACAATGAGCAGTTCTTC. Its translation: CASSELAGGYNEQFF.

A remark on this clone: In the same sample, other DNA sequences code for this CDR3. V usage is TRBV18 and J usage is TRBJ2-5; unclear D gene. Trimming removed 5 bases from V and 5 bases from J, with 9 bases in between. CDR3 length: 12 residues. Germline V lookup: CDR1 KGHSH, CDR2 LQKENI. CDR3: CASSSLGETQYF. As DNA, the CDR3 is TGTGCCAGCTCATCCCTGGGGGAGACCCAGTACTTC.

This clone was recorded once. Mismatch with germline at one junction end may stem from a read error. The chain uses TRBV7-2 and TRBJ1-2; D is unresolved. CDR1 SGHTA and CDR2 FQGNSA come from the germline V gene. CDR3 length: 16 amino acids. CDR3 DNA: TGCGCCAGCAGCCAAGGTCTAACAGAGACTAACTATGGCTACACCTTC. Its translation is CASSQGLTETNYGYTF.

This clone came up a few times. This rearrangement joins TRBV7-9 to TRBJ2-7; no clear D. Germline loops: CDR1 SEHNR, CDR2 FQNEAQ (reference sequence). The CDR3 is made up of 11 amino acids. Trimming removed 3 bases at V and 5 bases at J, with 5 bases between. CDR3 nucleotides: TGTGCCAGCAGCTTCTTTGACGAGCAGTACTTC. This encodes CASSFFDEQYF.

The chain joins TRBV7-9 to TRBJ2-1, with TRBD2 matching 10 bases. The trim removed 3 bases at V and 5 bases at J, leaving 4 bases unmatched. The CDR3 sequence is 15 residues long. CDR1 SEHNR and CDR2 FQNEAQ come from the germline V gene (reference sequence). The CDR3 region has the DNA TGTGCCAGCAGCTTCCGGACTAGCGGTAACAATGAGCAGTTCTTC. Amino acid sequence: CASSFRTSGNNEQFF.

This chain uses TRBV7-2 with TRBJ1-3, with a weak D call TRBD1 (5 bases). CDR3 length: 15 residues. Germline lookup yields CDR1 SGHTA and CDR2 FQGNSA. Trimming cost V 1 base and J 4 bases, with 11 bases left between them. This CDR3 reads CASSLVVSGGNTIYF. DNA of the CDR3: TGTGCCAGCAGCTTAGTGGTGTCAGGGGGAAACACCATATATTTT.

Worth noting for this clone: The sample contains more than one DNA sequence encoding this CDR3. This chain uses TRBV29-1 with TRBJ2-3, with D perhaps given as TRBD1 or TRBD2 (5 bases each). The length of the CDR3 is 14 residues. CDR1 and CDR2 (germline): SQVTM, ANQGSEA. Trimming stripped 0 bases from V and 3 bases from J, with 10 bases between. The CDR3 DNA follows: TGCAGCGTTGAAGAAGGGACGGGAACAGATACGCAGTATTTT. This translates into CSVEEGTGTDTQYF.

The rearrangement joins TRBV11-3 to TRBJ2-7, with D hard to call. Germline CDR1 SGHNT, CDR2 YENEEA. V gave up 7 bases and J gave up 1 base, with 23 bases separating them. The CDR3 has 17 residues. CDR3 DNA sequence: TGTGCCAGCACCACCATGGGGTGGGCCTTATTTTCCTACGAGCAGTACTTC. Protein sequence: CASTTMGWALFSYEQYF.

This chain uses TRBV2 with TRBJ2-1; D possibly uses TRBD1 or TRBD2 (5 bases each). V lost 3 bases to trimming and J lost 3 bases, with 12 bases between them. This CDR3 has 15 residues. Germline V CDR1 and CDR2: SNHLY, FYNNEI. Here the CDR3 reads CASSDPGPLYNEQFF. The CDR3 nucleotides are TGTGCCAGCAGTGATCCGGGACCCCTCTACAATGAGCAGTTCTTC. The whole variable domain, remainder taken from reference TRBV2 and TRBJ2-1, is EPEVTQTPSHQVTQMGQEVILRCVPISNHLYFYWYRQILGQKVEFLVSFYNNEISEKSEIFDDQFSVERPDGSNFTLKIRSTKLEDSAMYFCASSDPGPLYNEQFFGPGTRLTVL.

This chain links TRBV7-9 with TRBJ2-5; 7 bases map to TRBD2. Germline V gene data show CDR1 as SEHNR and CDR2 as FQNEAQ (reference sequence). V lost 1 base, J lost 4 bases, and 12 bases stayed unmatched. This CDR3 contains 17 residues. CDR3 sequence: CASSLEGGRELGETQYF. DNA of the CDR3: TGTGCCAGCAGCTTAGAGGGAGGGCGGGAGCTGGGAGAGACCCAGTACTTC.

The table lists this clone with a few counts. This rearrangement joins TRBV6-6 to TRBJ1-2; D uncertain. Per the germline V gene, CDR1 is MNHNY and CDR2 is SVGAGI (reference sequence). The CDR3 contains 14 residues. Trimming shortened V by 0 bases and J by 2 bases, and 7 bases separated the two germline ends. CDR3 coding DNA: TGTGCCAGCAGTTACTCCGACAAAAACTATGGCTACACCTTC. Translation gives CASSYSDKNYGYTF.

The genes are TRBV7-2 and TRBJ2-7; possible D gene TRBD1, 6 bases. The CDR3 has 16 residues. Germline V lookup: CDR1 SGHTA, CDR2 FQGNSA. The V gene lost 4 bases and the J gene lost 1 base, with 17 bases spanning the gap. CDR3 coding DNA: TGTGCCAGCAGCTCCGCAGCCAGGGGTGGGTCCTACGAGCAGTACTTC. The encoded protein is CASSSAARGGSYEQYF.

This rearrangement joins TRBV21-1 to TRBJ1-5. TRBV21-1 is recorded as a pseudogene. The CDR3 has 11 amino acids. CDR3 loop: CASRADQPQHF. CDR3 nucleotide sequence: TGTGCCTCTCGGGCAGATCAGCCCCAGCATTTT.

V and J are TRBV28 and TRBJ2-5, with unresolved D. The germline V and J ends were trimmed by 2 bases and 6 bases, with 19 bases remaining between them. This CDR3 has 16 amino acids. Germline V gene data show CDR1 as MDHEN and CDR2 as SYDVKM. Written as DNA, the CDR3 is TGTGCCAGCAGTTTAAGACTTAGAGGTGACGATCAGACCCAGTACTTC. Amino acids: CASSLRLRGDDQTQYF.

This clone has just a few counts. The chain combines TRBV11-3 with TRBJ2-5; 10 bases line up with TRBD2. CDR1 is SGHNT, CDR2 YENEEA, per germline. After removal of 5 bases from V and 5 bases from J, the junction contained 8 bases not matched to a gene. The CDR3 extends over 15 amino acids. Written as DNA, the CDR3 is TGTGCCAGCAGCATGGGACTAGCGCAATCGGAGACCCAGTACTTC. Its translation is CASSMGLAQSETQYF.